Following are 6 T cell receptor beta chains from one sample sequenced in a study of T cell responses to AZD1222 COVID-19 vaccine. The assay was immunoSEQ multiplex PCR, and TCRdb's table has in-frame clones only and misses some. Here the sample spans over 80,000 clones, around 91% being singletons. The sequenced sample was peripheral blood, obtained on day 0 of AZD1222 vaccination. Receptors were obtained from an adult in good health.

The chain uses TRBV3-1 (or the pseudogene TRBV3-2) and TRBJ2-1; D not certain. The CDR3 runs 13 residues. The germline CDR1 and CDR2 sequences are LGHDT and YNNKEL (reference sequence). Between the trimmed V and J ends, which lost 4 bases and 0 bases, there was a span of 4 bases. The CDR3 sequence is CASSPLSYNEQFF. As DNA, the CDR3 is TGTGCCAGCAGCCCACTCTCCTACAATGAGCAGTTCTTC.

The chain is built from TRBV4-1 and TRBJ2-7, with 12 bases fitting TRBD2. This CDR3 is built from 18 residues. CDR1 is MGHRA and CDR2 is YSYEKL in the germline V gene. After removal of 0 bases from V and 3 bases from J, the junction contained 9 bases not matched to a gene. The DNA of the CDR3 is TGCGCCAGCAGCCAAGAGGCCCTAGCGGGAGGGCCTAGCTACGAGCAGTACTTC. Amino acids: CASSQEALAGGPSYEQYF.

The J gene is TRBJ1-3, the V gene TRBV3-1 (or the pseudogene TRBV3-2); D unclear. Germline V CDR1 and CDR2: LGHDT, YNNKEL (reference sequence). This CDR3 has 17 amino acids. The V end lost 3 bases, the J end lost 3 bases, and 18 bases lay between the germline ends. DNA of the CDR3: TGTGCCAGCAGCCAGGCCAACTCCGGGGTGAGTGGAAACACCATATATTTT. Translated, it gives CASSQANSGVSGNTIYF.

This chain uses TRBV28 with TRBJ1-5; weak D call: TRBD1 (6 bases). CDR3 length equals 12 residues. With 11 bases removed from V and 3 bases from J, the gap between germline ends came to 11 bases. Looked up from germline, CDR1 is MDHEN and CDR2 is SYDVKM. The CDR3 DNA reads as TGTGCCGTGAGGGGGAACAATCAGCCCCAGCATTTT. As protein: CAVRGNNQPQHF.

The chain uses TRBV5-1 and TRBJ2-7; perhaps TRBD2 as D (5 bases). V lost 5 bases to trimming and J lost 2 bases, with 11 bases between them. Germline assignment: CDR1 SGHRS and CDR2 YFSETQ. The CDR3 extends over 13 amino acids. CDR3 sequence reads: CASRGLEAYEQYF. The CDR3 bases are TGCGCCAGCAGGGGTCTGGAGGCCTACGAGCAGTACTTC.

The V call is TRBV4-1, the J call TRBJ1-4; D unclear. Between the trimmed V and J ends, which lost 6 bases and 0 bases, there was a span of 8 bases. Per the germline V gene, CDR1 is MGHRA and CDR2 is YSYEKL. This CDR3 is built from 14 residues. As DNA, the CDR3 is TGCGCCAGCAGAAACACGGCAACTAATGAAAAACTGTTTTTT. It codes for CASRNTATNEKLFF.